This T cell receptor beta chain was documented in a study of T cell repertoires in cytomegalovirus infection. Study conclusions and caveats: Clonotype analysis showed dominance of the ex vivo response by HLA-C-restricted CMV-specific TCR beta clonotypes.

The CDR3 has 17 amino acids. V lost 6 bases and J lost 0; bases outside the gene matches: 9. From germline, CDR1 is MDHEN and CDR2 SYDVKM. About this clonotype: The target antigen is unknown.

TCRdb passed the reads through MiXCR, listing each CDR3 protein once. This table has fewer than 550,000 distinct CDR3 sequences, 10% to 12% appearing once. Sequencing was performed on PBMCs. This TCR was recovered from a human donor in good health (CMV status not recorded). Some clones in this sample may be carry-over from other donors' samples. The V call is TRBV28, the J call TRBJ2-7; TRBD2 aligns across 12 bases. For the CDR3, the DNA is TGTGCCAGCAGCTCTCCCGGGACTAGCGGGTACTCCTACGAGCAGTACTTC. It is translated as CASSSPGTSGYSYEQYF.